Included here is one T cell receptor beta chain sequence, with context. Original methodology: Reference gene primer amplification yielded estimated nucleated cell counts. Measured with immunoSEQ multiplex PCR; TCRdb has only the in-frame clones, and not every one. That table furnishes V, J and clone size, whereas the DNA furnished D and trimming. Seen here are approximately 230,000 clones, 65% to 85% observed once, and the top ten hold 3% to 4%. This sample stems from a study of blood T cell repertoires in COVID-19. Overall study: Specimens from acute and convalescent COVID-19 originated in the United States, Italy and Spain. PBMCs, B-cell-depleted T cells, or T cells were the source of the cDNA or gDNA that made up the material.

Germline V gene sequence: CDR1 LNHDA, CDR2 SQIVND (reference sequence). The CDR3 sequence is 15 residues long. V shed 1 base and J shed 3 bases, with 10 bases lying between them. This chain links TRBV19 with TRBJ1-5; D is ambiguous. Material: peripheral blood. This clonotype was obtained from a woman aged 35 to 49 with active or convalescent COVID-19. The CDR3, as DNA: TGTGCCAGTAGTATAGTTGGGCTCCTCAATCAGCCCCAGCATTTT. Encoded protein: CASSIVGLLNQPQHF.